This TCR beta chain was recorded in a study of human T cells and chemical hapten exposure. Background on the study: From small differences in pooled library volume came most of the variation in per-sample TCR yields. The study, taken as a whole, reports: Donor immune responses may differ from healthy people's, since all donors had alopecia.

As originally analysed: Sequenced samples showed a median of around 91,000 TCRs each, with counts running from around 20,000 to 690,000. TCRdb independently ran MiXCR on the RACE reads; one entry per CDR3 protein. The V and J calls follow TCRdb's processing rather than the paper's. Of around 300,000 distinct CDR3 sequences listed, 4.5% to 5.5% are singletons. Of note for this clonotype: No antigen is known for it.

Stated time point: pre-sensitization, week 0. Indicated treatment: therapeutic diphenylcyclopropenone sensitization with weekly scalp DPC. The ends lost 5 bases at V and 15 bases at J; junction bases unmatched: 8. The length of the CDR3 is 12 residues. CDR1 and CDR2 from the germline V gene are MNHEY and SVGEGT. The input for sequencing was whole blood, taken in connection with sensitization to the hapten diphenylcyclopropenone (DPC). This receptor was obtained from a woman between 18 and 29 years old with alopecia areata. Some clones in this sample may be carry-over from other donors' samples. The V gene is TRBV6-2 or TRBV6-3, the J gene TRBJ1-5; TRBD1 agrees at 9 bases. The CDR3 DNA is TGTGCCAGCAGTCTACAGGGGGCCCCCGGGCATTTT. Translation: CASSLQGAPGHF.